The 2 T cell receptor beta chains listed next were all sequenced from one sample in a study of human T cells and chemical hapten exposure. TCRdb re-derived calls from the RACE reads in MiXCR, one entry per CDR3 protein. The data hold approximately 110,000 distinct CDR3 sequences, with roughly a third observed a single time. As to time point: patch test 3, about 24 weeks after DPC sensitization. The sample's treatment: therapeutic diphenylcyclopropenone sensitization with weekly scalp DPC. The source was whole blood, collected in connection with sensitization to the hapten diphenylcyclopropenone (DPC). The receptors shown here come from a man aged 40-55 years with alopecia areata. Some clones in this sample may be carry-over from other donors' samples.

This chain links TRBV5-1 with TRBJ2-1; 8 bases are a match to TRBD2. With 9 bases clipped from V and 8 bases from J, the junction kept 10 bases outside the gene matches. This CDR3 comprises 13 residues. Looked up from germline, CDR1 is SGHRS and CDR2 is YFSETQ. CDR3 in DNA: TGCGCCACCAACTGGGACGGGAGGGATGAGCAGTTCTTC. Encoded protein: CATNWDGRDEQFF.

This clonotype appeared a few times. V gene TRBV27 combines with J gene TRBJ2-6; 9 positions agree with TRBD2. The CDR3 has 18 amino acids. Trimming took 4 bases from V and 0 from J; bases not matched to a gene: 7. CDR1 is MNHEY, CDR2 SMNVEV, per germline (reference sequence). CDR3 amino acids: CASSSPAGGHSGANVLTF. The CDR3 region has the DNA TGTGCCAGCAGTTCTCCGGCGGGAGGGCACTCTGGGGCCAACGTCCTGACTTTC.